Shown below are 10 T cell receptor beta chains from a single sample sequenced in a study of blood T cell repertoires in COVID-19. The data were produced by immunoSEQ multiplex PCR, yet TCRdb's version contains in-frame clones alone and is incomplete. The table records 100,000 to 140,000 clones, over 60% of them present only once. What was sequenced was peripheral blood. Receptors originate from a man aged 70-80 years with acute or convalescent COVID-19.

V and J are TRBV3-1 (or the pseudogene TRBV3-2) and TRBJ1-4; 10 bases fit TRBD1. The CDR3 spans 17 residues. Per germline, CDR1 LGHDT and CDR2 YNNKEL (reference sequence). V shed 3 bases, J shed 8 bases, and the junction held 12 bases outside the gene matches. The CDR3 region has the DNA TGTGCCAGCAGCCACGAAACGCCGACAGGGGGCGGAGAAAAACTGTTTTTT. It is translated as CASSHETPTGGGEKLFF.

J is TRBJ2-2 and V is TRBV7-9; unclear D gene. This CDR3 is 14 amino acids long. V lost 1 base to trimming and J lost 2 bases, with 5 bases between them. Germline V CDR1 and CDR2: SEHNR, FQNEAQ (reference sequence). The CDR3 bases are TGTGCCAGCAGCTTAGATTATAACACCGGGGAGCTGTTTTTT. Translated, it gives CASSLDYNTGELFF.

This rearrangement joins TRBV7-6 to TRBJ2-3; 14 bases match TRBD2. V lost 5 bases to trimming and J lost 4 bases; unmatched junction nucleotides: 5. Germline V gene data show CDR1 as SGHVS and CDR2 as FNYEAQ. The CDR3 sequence is 16 residues long. CDR3 region: CASSQTSGGAADTQYF. The CDR3 DNA reads as TGTGCCAGCAGCCAGACTAGCGGGGGGGCCGCAGATACGCAGTATTTT.

The chain uses TRBV5-4 and TRBJ2-7; 7 bases agree with TRBD1. The CDR3 covers 13 residues. Germline V lookup: CDR1 SGHNT, CDR2 YYREEE (reference sequence). The ends lost 1 base at V and 6 bases at J; junction bases unmatched: 4. CDR3 protein: CASSLIGGFEQYF. CDR3 bases: TGTGCCAGCAGCTTGATAGGGGGCTTCGAGCAGTACTTC.

This chain links TRBV20-1 with TRBJ2-1; 10 bases fit TRBD2. The germline CDR1 and CDR2 sequences are DFQATT and SNEGSKA (reference sequence). V lost 3 bases, J lost 8 bases, and 10 bases stayed unmatched. CDR3 size: 15 residues. The CDR3 loop is CSASYSGGGGYEQFF. CDR3 bases: TGCAGTGCTAGTTACAGCGGGGGGGGAGGCTATGAGCAGTTCTTC.

The chain carries TRBV7-3 and TRBJ2-6; D gene ambiguous. Germline V CDR1 and CDR2: SGHTA, FQGTGA. Deletions cut 5 bases from V and 4 bases from J, with 18 bases between. This CDR3 spans 17 amino acids. CDR3 in amino acids: CASSHRPGLGGANVLTF. For the CDR3, the DNA is TGTGCCAGCAGCCATCGGCCAGGCCTTGGGGGGGCCAACGTCCTGACTTTC.

As concerns this clone: One end of the junction fails to match germline, which may point to a read error. The chain has TRBV27 and TRBJ2-1; 10 bases map to TRBD1. The CDR3 is 15 amino acids. Germline-derived CDR1 and CDR2 are MNHEY and SMNVEV (reference sequence). The CDR3 reads CASSFGDRGYIEQFF. DNA of the CDR3: TGTGCCAGCAGTTTCGGGGACAGGGGCTACATTGAGCAGTTCTTC.

The genes are TRBV19 and TRBJ1-5; no firm D call. The CDR3 totals 14 residues. V lost 2 bases and J 4 bases, leaving 9 bases between the germline ends. The V gene's germline CDR1 is LNHDA and CDR2 SQIVND (reference sequence). This CDR3 is CASSILQRNQPQHF. As DNA, the CDR3 is TGTGCCAGTAGTATACTGCAGCGTAATCAGCCCCAGCATTTT.

The genes are TRBV6-5 and TRBJ1-1; the match to TRBD1 covers 7 bases. CDR1 is MNHEY, CDR2 SVGAGI, per germline. CDR3 length equals 14 residues. The junction had 8 bases not matched to a gene; V was cut back by 2 bases and J by 8 bases. The CDR3 sequence: CASSYDSGTVEAFF. For the CDR3, the DNA is TGTGCCAGCAGTTACGACTCCGGGACAGTAGAAGCTTTCTTT.

This clone was detected only a few times. V is TRBV5-5 and J is TRBJ1-4, with 8 bases that match TRBD1. This CDR3 contains 18 residues. The germline V gene has CDR1 SGHKS and CDR2 YYEKEE (reference sequence). V shed 2 bases, J shed 8 bases, and the junction held 17 bases outside the gene matches. CDR3 in amino acids: CASSFQQPQDRVGEKLFF. The CDR3 region has the DNA TGTGCCAGCAGCTTCCAACAACCACAGGACAGGGTGGGAGAAAAACTGTTTTTT.